The present T cell receptor beta chain was sequenced within a study of cytomegalovirus exposure and HLA in healthy donors. Generated by immunoSEQ multiplex PCR, the TCRdb table keeps only in-frame clones and is missing some. The sample has more than 200,000 clones; about 90% are singletons. General observations from the study: Cytomegalovirus association was listed for about 180 TCR beta chains. There were some public TCRs occurring in many donors, but most TCR sequences were rare. Specific recognition of CMV antigens was confirmed in vitro for three chains (all CMV-associated).

Concerning this clone: As yet, its antigen is unknown.

From germline, CDR1 is SEHNR and CDR2 FQNEAQ (reference sequence). The CDR3 has 14 amino acids. Trimming removed 2 bases from V and 5 bases from J, with 12 bases in between. What was sequenced was PBMCs. The receptor comes from a man between 18 and 35 years old in good health and CMV-seropositive. The chain combines TRBV7-9 with TRBJ2-5, with a possible D match to TRBD1 (7 bases). In nucleotides, the CDR3 is TGTGCCAGCAGCTTAATTGCAGGGGGGGAGACCCAGTACTTC. This gives the protein CASSLIAGGETQYF.